A selection of T cell receptor beta chains follows, all from one sample in a study of T cell responses to AZD1222 COVID-19 vaccine. Generated by immunoSEQ multiplex PCR, the TCRdb table keeps only in-frame clones and is missing some. The sample lists 100,000 to 150,000 clones, over 90% occurring once. The material sequenced was peripheral blood, taken on day 0 of AZD1222 vaccination. The receptors stem from an adult in good health. Each CDR3 is given with its conserved first and last residue. The D gene is left open where the match is weak.

CDR3nt: TGTGCCAGCAGCTTAGTAAGCGGCTACGAGCAGTACTTC
CDR3aa: CASSLVSGYEQYF
d_gene: -
v_gene: TRBV7-8
j_gene: TRBJ2-7
len: 13

CDR3nt: TGTGCCAGCAGCCAGGACAGGTACTACGAGCAGTACTTC
CDR3aa: CASSQDRYYEQYF
d_gene: TRBD1
v_gene: TRBV5-4
j_gene: TRBJ2-7
len: 13

CDR3nt: TGTGCCAGCAGCTCAAACAGGGTTGGGAACACCATATATTTT
CDR3aa: CASSSNRVGNTIYF
d_gene: -
v_gene: TRBV7-2
j_gene: TRBJ1-3
len: 14

CDR3nt: TGTGCCTGGAGTGTGACGAGCGCGACGGCCAATGAGCAGTTCTTC
CDR3aa: CAWSVTSATANEQFF
d_gene: -
v_gene: TRBV30
j_gene: TRBJ2-1
len: 15

CDR3nt: TGCGCCAGCAGCCAATCCGGGACAGGGGGTACCCGGGAGCTGTTTTTT
CDR3aa: CASSQSGTGGTRELFF
d_gene: TRBD1
v_gene: TRBV4-3
j_gene: TRBJ2-2
len: 16

CDR3nt: TGTGCCAGCAGTGACCGGACAGTTCTGAAGTTTTTGGACTACACCTTC
CDR3aa: CASSDRTVLKFLDYTF
d_gene: -
v_gene: TRBV6-2/TRBV6-3
j_gene: TRBJ1-2
len: 16

CDR3nt: TGTGCCAGCAGCCATCCGGGACAGGGCACCAATGAGCAGTTCTTC
CDR3aa: CASSHPGQGTNEQFF
d_gene: TRBD1
v_gene: TRBV7-9
j_gene: TRBJ2-1
len: 15

CDR3nt: TGTGCCAGCAGCTCGAGCGGGACTAGCGTTTATGAGCAGTTCTTC
CDR3aa: CASSSSGTSVYEQFF
d_gene: TRBD2
v_gene: TRBV7-9
j_gene: TRBJ2-1
len: 15

CDR3nt: TGTGCCAGCAGCCGCGCAGGGGGGACCTACGAGCAGTACTTC
CDR3aa: CASSRAGGTYEQYF
d_gene: -
v_gene: TRBV3-1/TRBV3-2
j_gene: TRBJ2-7
len: 14

CDR3nt: TGTGCCAGCAGCTTAGCCAGAATGAACACTGAAGCTTTCTTT
CDR3aa: CASSLARMNTEAFF
d_gene: -
v_gene: TRBV7-9
j_gene: TRBJ1-1
len: 14

CDR3nt: TGTGCCTGGAGCGCAGATATGACAAGTAACACCATATATTTT
CDR3aa: CAWSADMTSNTIYF
d_gene: -
v_gene: TRBV30
j_gene: TRBJ1-3
len: 14

CDR3nt: TGTGCCAGCAGTCCTTCCGGGATTCTGAGAACTGGAAACACCATATATTTT
CDR3aa: CASSPSGILRTGNTIYF
d_gene: -
v_gene: TRBV28
j_gene: TRBJ1-3
len: 17

CDR3nt: TGTGCCAGCACGACAGGATCGACTAATGAAAAACTGTTTTTT
CDR3aa: CASTTGSTNEKLFF
d_gene: -
v_gene: TRBV2
j_gene: TRBJ1-4
len: 14

CDR3nt: TGTGCCAGCAGCTTTGGGAACGAGCAGTACTTC
CDR3aa: CASSFGNEQYF
d_gene: -
v_gene: TRBV7-8
j_gene: TRBJ2-7
len: 11

CDR3nt: TGTGCCAGCAGTGACCAGGGCTACGAGCAGTACTTC
CDR3aa: CASSDQGYEQYF
d_gene: -
v_gene: TRBV25-1
j_gene: TRBJ2-7
len: 12

CDR3nt: TGCGCCAGCAGCCCACCGGGACTTTATGGCTACACCTTC
CDR3aa: CASSPPGLYGYTF
d_gene: -
v_gene: TRBV5-1
j_gene: TRBJ1-2
len: 13

CDR3nt: TGTGCCAGCAGCTTATGGAGCGGGGGCACAGATACGCAGTATTTT
CDR3aa: CASSLWSGGTDTQYF
d_gene: TRBD2
v_gene: TRBV7-6
j_gene: TRBJ2-3
len: 15

CDR3nt: TGTGCCAGCAGCTCGGTCGCCGGGGAGCTGTTTTTT
CDR3aa: CASSSVAGELFF
d_gene: -
v_gene: TRBV7-3
j_gene: TRBJ2-2
len: 12

CDR3nt: TGTGCCAGCAGTGCTTTCAGTAGCAATCAGCCCCAGCATTTT
CDR3aa: CASSAFSSNQPQHF
d_gene: -
v_gene: TRBV27
j_gene: TRBJ1-5
len: 14

CDR3nt: TGTGCCAGCAGTCGACAGGGTAGCTATGGCTACACCTTC
CDR3aa: CASSRQGSYGYTF
d_gene: TRBD1
v_gene: TRBV6-5
j_gene: TRBJ1-2
len: 13

CDR3nt: TGTGCCAGCAGTGACTCGGGGGACAGGTTAAAATTCTACGAGCAGTACTTC
CDR3aa: CASSDSGDRLKFYEQYF
d_gene: TRBD1
v_gene: TRBV6-4
j_gene: TRBJ2-7
len: 17

CDR3nt: TGTGCCAGCAGCCTAAAAGGGGAATTCTACGAGCAGTACTTC
CDR3aa: CASSLKGEFYEQYF
d_gene: -
v_gene: TRBV6-1
j_gene: TRBJ2-7
len: 14

CDR3nt: TGTGCCAGTAGTATCCGGACAGGGGGCGCATACGAGCAGTACTTC
CDR3aa: CASSIRTGGAYEQYF
d_gene: TRBD1
v_gene: TRBV19
j_gene: TRBJ2-7
len: 15

CDR3nt: TGCGCCAGCAGCCACGGACAGGGGAGCTCCTATAATTCACCCCTCCACTTT
CDR3aa: CASSHGQGSSYNSPLHF
d_gene: TRBD1
v_gene: TRBV5-1
j_gene: TRBJ1-6
len: 17

CDR3nt: TGTGCCAGCAACCCCTTACAGGGGGCGAGGCAGCCCCAGCATTTT
CDR3aa: CASNPLQGARQPQHF
d_gene: TRBD1
v_gene: TRBV28
j_gene: TRBJ1-5
len: 15

CDR3nt: TGTGCCAGCAGTGAAAGACAGGGGGGCCCCTATGGCTACACCTTC
CDR3aa: CASSERQGGPYGYTF
d_gene: TRBD1
v_gene: TRBV6-1
j_gene: TRBJ1-2
len: 15

CDR3nt: TGTGCCAGCAGCTTAGACCTCTCGGGGGCTGGAAACACCATATATTTT
CDR3aa: CASSLDLSGAGNTIYF
d_gene: -
v_gene: TRBV7-9
j_gene: TRBJ1-3
len: 16

CDR3nt: TGCGCCAGCAGCTTTGCGGGGGTTGCCTATGGCTACACCTTC
CDR3aa: CASSFAGVAYGYTF
d_gene: -
v_gene: TRBV5-1
j_gene: TRBJ1-2
len: 14